This T cell receptor beta chain came from a study of shared clonotypes between healthy human individuals. Findings of the study overall: The authors expected sequencing depth to affect clonotype sharing among donors. Donor scarcity curtailed the genetic and exposure-history diversity represented herein. Tissues were not sampled, only blood, and their repertoires likely differ.

At the deep level, the assay was run. The table came from immunoSEQ multiplex PCR; TCRdb's copy has only in-frame clones and leaves some out. The table lists roughly 2.2 million clones, approximately 90% of them singletons, with more than 0.35% in the top ten. Concerning this clone itself: The antigen is unknown.

From germline, CDR1 is MGHRA and CDR2 YSYEKL. Trimming cost V 0 bases and J 1 base, with 9 bases left between them. This CDR3 is built from 15 residues. The TCR originated in a man aged 18 to 30 in good health. Some clones in this sample may be carry-over from other donors' samples. The rearrangement links TRBV4-1 to TRBJ2-5, with a possible D match to TRBD1 (5 bases). Sequenced sample: naive CD4+ T cells from PBMCs. The subset is: CD45RA+ positively selected. CDR3 sequence reads: CASSQDRDSQETQYF. The CDR3 region has the DNA TGCGCCAGCAGCCAAGATCGTGACAGCCAAGAGACCCAGTACTTC.